This entry lists 24 T cell receptor beta chains sequenced from one sample in a study of OX40 agonist ivuxolimab in advanced cancers. The assay was immunoSEQ multiplex PCR, and TCRdb's table has in-frame clones only and misses some. Of about 69,000 clones in the sample, about 83% are singletons; the top ten hold 5% to 6.5%. Material: CD4+ or CD8+ T cells sorted from blood, obtained in a trial of the OX40 agonist ivuxolimab. These TCRs come from an adult with an advanced solid tumor such as melanoma, head and neck, liver or kidney cancer.

The chain is built from TRBV5-4 and TRBJ1-6; TRBD1 aligns across 8 bases. CDR3 length: 15 amino acids. CDR1 SGHNT and CDR2 YYREEE come from the germline V gene (reference sequence). Trimming at V came to 0 bases and at J to 9 bases, leaving 5 bases not matched to a gene. The CDR3 DNA reads as TGTGCCAGCAGCTTGGACAGGGGGTCTGGTTCACCCCTCCACTTT. It is translated as CASSLDRGSGSPLHF.

The rearrangement links TRBV5-8 to TRBJ2-4; D gene ambiguous. The CDR3 runs to 10 residues. CDR1 is SGHTS, CDR2 YDEGEE, per germline. Deletions cut 2 bases from V and 10 bases from J, with 4 bases between. The CDR3 DNA is TGTGCCAGCAGCTTAAGTATTCAGTACTTC. It specifies CASSLSIQYF.

CDR3 sequence reads: CASRTLWGQGKSGYEQYF. The CDR3 bases are TGTGCCAGCAGAACCCTCTGGGGACAGGGGAAGAGTGGCTACGAGCAGTACTTC. The chain uses TRBV21-1 and TRBJ2-7; the table's D call TRBD1 went unverified against the DNA. TRBV21-1 counts as a pseudogene. The CDR3 runs to 18 residues.

V is TRBV6-5 and J is TRBJ2-7; TRBD1 agrees at 7 bases. J gave up 1 base and V 5 bases, and 5 bases lay outside the gene matches. Germline values: CDR1 MNHEY, CDR2 SVGAGI. This CDR3 is built from 14 residues. The CDR3: CASSMTGRSYEQYF. For the CDR3, the DNA is TGTGCCAGCAGTATGACAGGGAGATCCTACGAGCAGTACTTC.

This clone has a handful of counts. The chain couples TRBV7-6 to TRBJ2-7; D gene ambiguous. The germline gives CDR1 SGHVS, CDR2 FNYEAQ. This CDR3 is built from 13 residues. The ends were cut back, 4 bases at V and 2 bases at J, with 9 bases in the middle. The CDR3 DNA sequence: TGTGCCAGCAGCTCGGCACAGACCTACGAGCAGTACTTC. This codes for CASSSAQTYEQYF.

The chain employs TRBV5-3 and TRBJ2-7; D possibly corresponds to TRBD1 (5 bases). TRBV5-3 qualifies as an ORF whose function is uncertain. V shed 0 bases and J shed 2 bases, with 9 bases lying between them. The CDR3 has 14 residues. Here the CDR3 DNA reads TGTGCCAGAAGCTTGGCCAGGGAACCCTACGAGCAGTACTTC. It codes for CARSLAREPYEQYF.

This chain links TRBV11-2 with TRBJ2-3; TRBD1 might be the D (6 bases). The CDR3 spans 15 residues. V was cut by 2 bases and J by 4 bases, with 13 bases left in between. CDR1 is SGHAT, CDR2 FQNNGV, per germline. The CDR3 bases are TGTGCCAGCAGCTTAAGGGGGAGTTGGGCAGATACGCAGTATTTT. Translating it yields CASSLRGSWADTQYF.

The chain links TRBV5-1 to TRBJ2-1; weak D call: TRBD2 (6 bases). The CDR3 covers 14 residues. Looked up from germline, CDR1 is SGHRS and CDR2 is YFSETQ. Trimming stripped 2 bases from V and 5 bases from J, with 11 bases between. CDR3 DNA: TGCGCCAGCAGCTTATCGGGGGTAAACAATGAGCAGTTCTTC. Translated: CASSLSGVNNEQFF.

V usage is TRBV9 and J usage is TRBJ2-7; a possible D gene is TRBD2 (5 bases). Germline V gene sequence: CDR1 SGDLS, CDR2 YYNGEE. The ends were cut back, 2 bases at V and 6 bases at J, with 9 bases in the middle. The CDR3 consists of 12 residues. CDR3 sequence (DNA): TGTGCCAGCAGCGTGACGGCGGGCGAGCAGTACTTC. Protein sequence: CASSVTAGEQYF.

This chain connects TRBV6-6 to TRBJ2-7; 7 bases are shared with TRBD2. The germline gives CDR1 MNHNY, CDR2 SVGAGI (reference sequence). Trimming at V came to 4 bases and at J to 0 bases, leaving 3 bases not matched to a gene. The CDR3 runs to 14 residues. The DNA of the CDR3 is TGTGCCAGCAGTTTAGGCGGGGGCTCCTACGAGCAGTACTTC. It specifies CASSLGGGSYEQYF.

Turning to this clone: One end of the junction is discordant with germline, which a read error may explain. The chain combines TRBV5-1 with TRBJ2-7; 12 bases match TRBD1. The germline V gene has CDR1 SGHRS and CDR2 YFSETQ. This CDR3 comprises 18 residues. The CDR3 region is CASSPGTGGGFFYGEQCF. CDR3 nucleotide sequence: TGCGCCAGCAGCCCGGGGACAGGGGGCGGATTTTTTTACGGTGAGCAGTGCTTC.

V is TRBV6-6 and J is TRBJ2-3, with 11 bases aligning to TRBD1. V lost 6 bases, J lost 6 bases, and 8 bases stayed unmatched. Germline CDR1 MNHNY, CDR2 SVGAGI (reference sequence). The CDR3 extends over 15 amino acids. CDR3 nucleotides: TGTGCCAGCAGAAAGGGACAGGGGGGGCATGATACGCAGTATTTT. It is translated as CASRKGQGGHDTQYF.

On this clone itself: This clone may be a read error of a much larger clone one base away. Other DNA variants within this sample encode the same CDR3. The chain uses TRBV30 and TRBJ2-7; TRBD1 agrees at 7 bases. The V gene's germline CDR1 is GTSNPN and CDR2 SVGIG (reference sequence). The CDR3 totals 16 residues. Here the CDR3 DNA reads TGTGCTTGGAGTGTAAAGGACAGGTCACCCGCCTACGAGCAGTACTTC. Translated, it gives CAWSVKDRSPAYEQYF.

This clone appeared once. The rearrangement uses TRBV11-3 and TRBJ1-1; 7 positions agree with TRBD1. The V segment lost 5 bases and the J segment 5 bases; nucleotides outside the gene matches: 8. CDR3 length: 14 amino acids. Germline loops: CDR1 SGHNT, CDR2 YENEEA. For the CDR3, the DNA is TGTGCCAGCAGCATAAACAGGGGATCGACTGAAGCTTTCTTT. Residues: CASSINRGSTEAFF.

The V and J genes are TRBV9 and TRBJ2-5; 11 bases line up with TRBD2. V shed 4 bases, J shed 5 bases, and the junction held 10 bases outside the gene matches. The CDR3 is 16 residues long. CDR1 is SGDLS, CDR2 YYNGEE, per germline. CDR3: CASSPLAGGPRETQYF. CDR3 nucleotides: TGTGCCAGCAGCCCTTTAGCGGGGGGGCCTCGGGAGACCCAGTACTTC. Filled out from reference TRBV9 and TRBJ2-5, the complete variable domain reads DSGVTQTPKHLITATGQRVTLRCSPRSGDLSVYWYQQSLDQGLQFLIQYYNGEERAKGNILERFSAQQFPDLHSELNLSSLELGDSALYFCASSPLAGGPRETQYFGPGTRLLVL.

This clone was counted only a few times. This chain uses TRBV7-9 with TRBJ2-7, with a weak D call TRBD2 (5 bases). This CDR3 is built from 13 residues. V dropped 1 base and J dropped 7 bases, with 11 bases sitting between them. Per the germline V gene, CDR1 is SEHNR and CDR2 is FQNEAQ (reference sequence). CDR3 nucleotide sequence: TGTGCCAGCAGCTTAGTGAGCTCGGGGGAGCAGTACTTC. Its protein product is CASSLVSSGEQYF.

This chain links TRBV18 with TRBJ2-3, with 8 bases matching TRBD2. CDR3 length equals 13 residues. From germline, CDR1 is KGHSH and CDR2 LQKENI. The V gene end was trimmed by 3 bases and the J gene end by 4 bases; junction bases not matched to a gene: 0. Written as DNA, the CDR3 is TGTGCCAGCTCACCGGGACTAGCAGATACGCAGTATTTT. Translating it yields CASSPGLADTQYF.

The chain employs TRBV4-2 and TRBJ2-5; D may be TRBD2 (6 bases). Germline loops: CDR1 LGHNA, CDR2 YNFKEQ. Trimming removed 4 bases at V and 0 bases at J, with 6 bases between. The CDR3 covers 13 residues. CDR3 sequence reads: CASSPGDQETQYF. The CDR3, as DNA: TGTGCCAGCAGCCCGGGGGACCAAGAGACCCAGTACTTC.

The genes are TRBV28 and TRBJ1-1, with D tentatively TRBD1 (6 bases). Deletions cut 5 bases from V and 8 bases from J, with 15 bases between. CDR1 is MDHEN, CDR2 SYDVKM, per germline. The CDR3 runs 13 residues. CDR3 loop: CASSTPLGGEAFF. The DNA for the CDR3 is TGTGCCAGCAGTACCCCCCTAGGGGGAGAAGCTTTCTTT.

The rearrangement links TRBV11-3 to TRBJ2-2; no clear D gene. This CDR3 has 12 amino acids. V lost 4 bases and J lost 3, with 3 bases in between. Germline V gives CDR1 SGHNT, CDR2 YENEEA. The CDR3 sequence is CASSSYTGELFF. The CDR3 DNA sequence: TGTGCCAGCAGCTCCTACACCGGGGAGCTGTTTTTT.

This clone was detected once. V gene TRBV2 combines with J gene TRBJ2-3, with a weak D call TRBD1 (5 bases). The CDR3 loop spans 15 amino acids. Per germline, CDR1 SNHLY and CDR2 FYNNEI. Trimming removed 3 bases at V and 0 bases at J, with 10 bases between. CDR3 in amino acids: CASSDWGKSTDTQYF. The CDR3 DNA reads TGTGCCAGCAGTGACTGGGGCAAGAGCACAGATACGCAGTATTTT.

The V and J genes are TRBV6-5 and TRBJ2-2; no clear D gene. With 2 bases removed from V and 1 base from J, the gap between germline ends came to 8 bases. The CDR3 spans 15 residues. Germline CDR1 and CDR2: MNHEY and SVGAGI. The CDR3: CASSYGQKNTGELFF. In DNA, the CDR3 is TGTGCCAGCAGTTACGGGCAGAAGAACACCGGGGAGCTGTTTTTT.

The gene calls are TRBV6-6 and TRBJ2-7; 7 positions agree with TRBD2. The V and J ends lost 2 bases and 4 bases, in that order; junction bases with no gene match: 2. The CDR3 is made up of 13 amino acids. Germline V gene sequence: CDR1 MNHNY, CDR2 SVGAGI (reference sequence). CDR3 amino acids: CASSYGRGYEQYF. CDR3 coding DNA: TGTGCCAGCAGTTACGGGAGGGGATACGAGCAGTACTTC.

The chain uses TRBV10-1 and TRBJ2-3; D is unresolved. This CDR3 comprises 14 residues. The germline gives CDR1 WNHNN, CDR2 SYGVQD (reference sequence). Deletions cut 3 bases from V and 6 bases from J, with 13 bases between. CDR3 sequence (DNA): TGCGCCAGCAGTGATCCTCCCTTAAGGGATACGCAGTATTTT. This encodes CASSDPPLRDTQYF.